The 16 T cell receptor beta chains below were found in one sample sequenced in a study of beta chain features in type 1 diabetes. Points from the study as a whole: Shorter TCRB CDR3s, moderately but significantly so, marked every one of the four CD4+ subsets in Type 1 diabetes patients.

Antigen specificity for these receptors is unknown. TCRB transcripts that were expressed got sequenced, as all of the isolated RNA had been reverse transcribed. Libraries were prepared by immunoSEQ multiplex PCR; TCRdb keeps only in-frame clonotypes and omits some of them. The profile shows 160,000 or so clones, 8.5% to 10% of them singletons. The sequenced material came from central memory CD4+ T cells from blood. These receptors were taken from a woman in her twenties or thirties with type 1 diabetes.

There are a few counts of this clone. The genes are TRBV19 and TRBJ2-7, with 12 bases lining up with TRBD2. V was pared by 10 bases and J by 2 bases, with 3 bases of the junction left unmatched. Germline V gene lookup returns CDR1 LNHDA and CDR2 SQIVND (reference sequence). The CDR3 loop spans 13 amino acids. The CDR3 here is CATRTSGTYEQYF. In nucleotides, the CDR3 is TGTGCCACCCGGACTAGCGGGACCTACGAGCAGTACTTC.

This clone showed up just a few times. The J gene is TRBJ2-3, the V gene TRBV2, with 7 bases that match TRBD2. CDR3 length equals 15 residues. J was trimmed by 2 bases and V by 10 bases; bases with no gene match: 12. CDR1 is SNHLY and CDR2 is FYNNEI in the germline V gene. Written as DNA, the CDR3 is TGTGCCATCTTTCGGGCTAGCGGACTCACAGATACGCAGTATTTT. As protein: CAIFRASGLTDTQYF.

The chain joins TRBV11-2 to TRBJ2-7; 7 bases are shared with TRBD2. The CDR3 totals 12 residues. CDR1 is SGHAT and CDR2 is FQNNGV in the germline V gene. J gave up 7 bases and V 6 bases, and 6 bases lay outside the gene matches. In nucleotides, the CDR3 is TGTGCCAGCAGAAAGGGAGGGGAGGAGCAGTACTTC. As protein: CASRKGGEEQYF.

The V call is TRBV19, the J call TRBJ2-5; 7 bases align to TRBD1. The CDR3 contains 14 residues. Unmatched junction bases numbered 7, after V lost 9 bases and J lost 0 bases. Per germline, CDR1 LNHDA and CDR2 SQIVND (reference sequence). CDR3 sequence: CASSLDRDQETQYF. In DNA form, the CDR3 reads TGTGCCAGCAGCCTTGACAGGGACCAAGAGACCCAGTACTTC.

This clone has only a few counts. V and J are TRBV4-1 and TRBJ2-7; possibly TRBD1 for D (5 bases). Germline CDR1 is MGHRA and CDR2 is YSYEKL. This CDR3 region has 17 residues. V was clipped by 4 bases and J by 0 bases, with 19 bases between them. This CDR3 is CASSPPHQGRSSYEQYF. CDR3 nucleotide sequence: TGCGCCAGCAGCCCTCCTCATCAGGGCAGAAGCTCCTACGAGCAGTACTTC.

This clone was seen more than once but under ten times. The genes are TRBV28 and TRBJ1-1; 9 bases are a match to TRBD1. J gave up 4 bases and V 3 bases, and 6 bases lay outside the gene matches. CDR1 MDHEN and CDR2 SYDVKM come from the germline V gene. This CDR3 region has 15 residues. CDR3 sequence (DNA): TGTGCCAGCAGTTTGGGGACAGGGTGGGGCACTGAAGCTTTCTTT. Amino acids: CASSLGTGWGTEAFF.

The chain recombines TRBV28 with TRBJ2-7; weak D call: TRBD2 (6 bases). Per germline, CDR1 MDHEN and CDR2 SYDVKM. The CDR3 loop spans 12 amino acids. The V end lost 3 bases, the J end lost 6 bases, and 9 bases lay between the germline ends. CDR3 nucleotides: TGTGCCAGCAGTTTGGGGACTCGCGAGCAGTACTTC. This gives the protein CASSLGTREQYF.

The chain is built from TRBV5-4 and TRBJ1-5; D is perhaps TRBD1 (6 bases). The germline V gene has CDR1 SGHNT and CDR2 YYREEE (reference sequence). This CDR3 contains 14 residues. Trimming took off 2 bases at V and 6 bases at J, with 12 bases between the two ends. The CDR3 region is CASSFGGAGQPQHF. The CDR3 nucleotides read TGTGCCAGCAGCTTTGGGGGCGCAGGTCAGCCCCAGCATTTT.

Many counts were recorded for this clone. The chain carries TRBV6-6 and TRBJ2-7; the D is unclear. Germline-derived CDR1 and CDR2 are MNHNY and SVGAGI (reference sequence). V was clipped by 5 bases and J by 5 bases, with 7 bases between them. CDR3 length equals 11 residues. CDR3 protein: CASSRLDEQYF. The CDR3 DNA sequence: TGTGCCAGCAGTCGTCTCGACGAGCAGTACTTC.

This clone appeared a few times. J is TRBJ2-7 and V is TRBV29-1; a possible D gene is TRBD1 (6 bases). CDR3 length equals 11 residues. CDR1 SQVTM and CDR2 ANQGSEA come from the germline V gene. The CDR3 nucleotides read TGCGGATCCGCGACAGGCGACGAGCAGTACTTC. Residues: CGSATGDEQYF.

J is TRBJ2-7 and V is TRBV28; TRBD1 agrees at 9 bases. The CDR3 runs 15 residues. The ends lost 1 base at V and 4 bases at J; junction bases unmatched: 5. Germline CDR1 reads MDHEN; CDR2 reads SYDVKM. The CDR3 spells CASSLYVQGAYEQYF. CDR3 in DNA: TGTGCCAGCAGTTTATACGTACAGGGGGCTTACGAGCAGTACTTC. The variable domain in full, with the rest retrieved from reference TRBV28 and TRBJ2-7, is DVKVTQSSRYLVKRTGEKVFLECVQDMDHENMFWYRQDPGLGLRLIYFSYDVKMKEKGDIPEGYSVSREKKERFSLILESASTNQTSMYLCASSLYVQGAYEQYFGPGTRLTVT.

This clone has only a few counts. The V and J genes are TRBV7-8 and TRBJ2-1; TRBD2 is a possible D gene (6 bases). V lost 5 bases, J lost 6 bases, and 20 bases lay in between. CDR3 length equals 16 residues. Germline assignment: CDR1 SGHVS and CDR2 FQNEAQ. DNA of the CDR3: TGTGCCAGCAGCCTGAAGACTAGGAACGATCCCAATGAGCAGTTCTTC. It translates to CASSLKTRNDPNEQFF.

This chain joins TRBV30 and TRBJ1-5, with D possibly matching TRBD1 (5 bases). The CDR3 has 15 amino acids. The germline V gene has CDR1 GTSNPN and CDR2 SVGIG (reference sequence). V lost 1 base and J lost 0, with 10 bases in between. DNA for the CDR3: TGTGCCTGGAGTGAGGGGCAATATAGCAATCAGCCCCAGCATTTT. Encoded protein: CAWSEGQYSNQPQHF. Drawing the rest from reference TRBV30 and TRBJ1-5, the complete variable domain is SQTIHQWPATLVQPVGSPLSLECTVEGTSNPNLYWYRQAAGRGLQLLFYSVGIGQISSEVPQNLSASRPQDRQFILSSKKLLLSDSGFYLCAWSEGQYSNQPQHFGDGTRLSIL.

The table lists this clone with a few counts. The CDR3 reads CASSLRSSGANVLTF. The CDR3 DNA follows: TGTGCCAGCAGCTTGCGGTCCTCTGGGGCCAACGTCCTGACTTTC. The chain couples TRBV7-3 to TRBJ2-6; unclear D gene. Trimming removed 3 bases from V and 0 bases from J, with 6 bases in between. Per the germline V gene, CDR1 is SGHTA and CDR2 is FQGTGA. The CDR3 sequence is 15 residues long.

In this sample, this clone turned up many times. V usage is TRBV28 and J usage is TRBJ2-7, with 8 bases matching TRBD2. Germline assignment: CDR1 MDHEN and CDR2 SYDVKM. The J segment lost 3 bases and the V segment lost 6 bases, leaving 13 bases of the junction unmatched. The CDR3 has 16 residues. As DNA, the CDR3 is TGTGCCAGCAGCCCCCATGGCGGGAGGCGCCGCTACGAGCAGTACTTC. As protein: CASSPHGGRRRYEQYF. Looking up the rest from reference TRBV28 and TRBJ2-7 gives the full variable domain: DVKVTQSSRYLVKRTGEKVFLECVQDMDHENMFWYRQDPGLGLRLIYFSYDVKMKEKGDIPEGYSVSREKKERFSLILESASTNQTSMYLCASSPHGGRRRYEQYFGPGTRLTVT.

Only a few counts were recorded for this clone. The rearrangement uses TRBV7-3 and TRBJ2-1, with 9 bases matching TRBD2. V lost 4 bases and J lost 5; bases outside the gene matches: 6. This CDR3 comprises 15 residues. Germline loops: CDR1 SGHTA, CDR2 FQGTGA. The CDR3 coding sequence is TGTGCCAGCAGCTCCGGGACTAGCCGAAACAATGAGCAGTTCTTC. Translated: CASSSGTSRNNEQFF.